Listed below are T cell receptor beta chains from one sample, sequenced in a study of cytomegalovirus exposure and HLA in healthy donors. Profiling relied on immunoSEQ multiplex PCR, and the TCRdb table lists in-frame clones only, not all of them. The sample has under 150,000 clones, around 83% seen once. Sequenced sample: PBMCs. The receptors here all came from a man aged 45-65 years in good health and CMV-seronegative. The CDR3 runs from the conserved cysteine through the conserved F or W. A D gene is named only where the DNA matches it firmly. Only some rows state a clone size, as once, few, many or a class for expanded clones.

TRBJ1-1 . . TRBV7-8 TGTGCCAGCAGCTTAACAGAGGCGGAGGCTGGAGCTTTCTTT CASSLTEAEAGAFF
TRBJ1-4 few TRBD1 TRBV6-5 TGTGCCAGCAGGCGACAGGGGGGAGGTGAAAAACTGTTTTTT CASRRQGGGEKLFF
TRBJ1-2 . . TRBV19 TGTGCCAGTAAGAGGGAAACTAACTATGGCTACACCTTC CASKRETNYGYTF
TRBJ1-1 . . TRBV29-1 TGCAGCGCTTACCCACGATTTGGACTTAACACTGAAGCTTTCTTT CSAYPRFGLNTEAFF
TRBJ2-1 . TRBD1 TRBV29-1 TGCAGCGTTAAAAGACAGGGGCTTAGCAATGAGCAGTTCTTC CSVKRQGLSNEQFF
TRBJ1-2 . . TRBV2 TGTGCCAGCAGGGCGCTTACCAGGGAATGGCGGGGCTACACCTTC CASRALTREWRGYTF
TRBJ1-2 . . TRBV5-5 TGTGCCAGCAGCTCAGGACAGTTCTATGGCTACACCTTC CASSSGQFYGYTF
TRBJ1-1 . . TRBV7-2 TGTGCCAGCAGCCCGGACTGGAACACTGAAGCTTTCTTT CASSPDWNTEAFF
TRBJ1-6 . TRBD1 TRBV6-5 TGTGCCAGCAGGGGACCGACAGGGTCGCGTTCACCCCTCCACTTT CASRGPTGSRSPLHF
TRBJ2-7 few TRBD1 TRBV6-5 TGTGCCAGCAGTTACCAGGGGGCCTACGAGCAGTACTTC CASSYQGAYEQYF
TRBJ1-6 once TRBD1 TRBV12-5 TGTGCTAGTGGTTTTAGTATCTCCCCTCCCGGGACAGGGGGCTATAATTCACCCCTCCACTTT CASGFSISPPGTGGYNSPLHF
TRBJ1-1 . . TRBV6-6 TGTGCCAGCAGCCTCGAACAGAACACTGAAGCTTTCTTT CASSLEQNTEAFF
TRBJ1-4 . TRBD1 TRBV30 TGTGCCTGGAGTGTATACCCTTACCGGGACAGCCGAGTTGGGTTTGCAACTAATGAAAAACTGTTTTTT CAWSVYPYRDSRVGFATNEKLFF
TRBJ1-6 . . TRBV9 TGTGCCAGCAGCGCAAGCGGGGGGTGGAATTCACCCCTCCACTTT CASSASGGWNSPLHF
TRBJ1-2 few . TRBV21-1 TGTGCCAGCCCTTCTCGAGGAGTAGGAGGTAACTATGGCTACACCTTC CASPSRGVGGNYGYTF
TRBJ1-4 once TRBD1 TRBV4-2 TGTGCCAGCAGCCAAGATGCAGGGGGCGCGAGTGAAAAACTGTTTTTT CASSQDAGGASEKLFF
TRBJ1-1 . . TRBV12-5 TGTGCTAGTGCCCCCGGAGTTATGAACACTGAAGCTTTCTTT CASAPGVMNTEAFF
TRBJ1-2 . TRBD1 TRBV7-9 TGTGCCAGCAGTTTCGGGACAGACTATGGCTACACCTTC CASSFGTDYGYTF
TRBJ2-3 . TRBD2 TRBV10-3 TGTGCCATCAGTGATCCCCTCGGGCTAGCGGGGGATTCGGATACGCAGTATTTT CAISDPLGLAGDSDTQYF
TRBJ1-4 . TRBD1 TRBV6-7 TGTGCCAGCAGACCCCCCCCACCTTACCGGGACAGGGGTAATGAAAAACTGTTTTTT CASRPPPPYRDRGNEKLFF
TRBJ2-3 . TRBD1 TRBV18 TGTGCCAGCTCAATCCCGCTAGGTCAGGGGGCCATCACAGATACGCAGTATTTT CASSIPLGQGAITDTQYF
TRBJ1-1 once . TRBV29-1 TGCAGCGTTGAAGGGCAGTTGAACACTGAAGCTTTCTTT CSVEGQLNTEAFF
TRBJ1-1 . . TRBV25-1 TGTGCCAGCAGTGACGACAGTACAGGGTCTGAAGCTTTCTTT CASSDDSTGSEAFF
TRBJ2-7 . . TRBV19 TGTGCCAGTAGTATGAGAAGTGCGGGGCCTTCATACGAGCAGTACTTC CASSMRSAGPSYEQYF
TRBJ2-7 . TRBD2 TRBV18 TGTGCCAGCTCATCCACTAGCGGGGGAACCTACGAGCAGTACTTC CASSSTSGGTYEQYF
TRBJ1-1 . . TRBV4-1 TGCGCCAGCAGCCAAGGGGCGGCCGGGATGAACACTGAAGCTTTCTTT CASSQGAAGMNTEAFF
TRBJ1-1 . . TRBV19 TGTGCCAGTAAACTTGGCGGGGGCAGGGCTTTCTTT CASKLGGGRAFF
TRBJ1-1 . . TRBV2 TGTGCCAGCAGTGTATGGACACAAGAAGCTTTCTTT CASSVWTQEAFF
TRBJ2-7 . TRBD2 TRBV29-1 TGCAGCGTTGATACTAGCGGGGGCTACGAGCAGTACTTC CSVDTSGGYEQYF
TRBJ2-2 . . TRBV7-9 TGTGCCAGCAGGCCTCCCCGCAGGGTTAGGAACACCGGGGAGCTGTTTTTT CASRPPRRVRNTGELFF
TRBJ1-2 . . TRBV4-2 TGTGCCAGCAGCCAACCAAAGGGAGGCTATGGCTACACCTTC CASSQPKGGYGYTF
TRBJ2-1 . TRBD2 TRBV23-1 TGCGCCAGCAGTCAACCTCGGACTAGCGGAGACACCTACAATGAGCAGTTCTTC CASSQPRTSGDTYNEQFF
TRBJ2-7 . . TRBV29-1 TGCAGCGTTGAAAGGGGGCGGGGGGCTCCCTACGAGCAGTACTTC CSVERGRGAPYEQYF
TRBJ2-7 once TRBD1 TRBV5-1 TGCGCCAGCAGCTTGGCGAGGGGACAGGTTTACGAGCAGTACTTC CASSLARGQVYEQYF
TRBJ2-2 . . TRBV2 TGTGCCAGCAGTGCCGGGGAATCCGGGGAGCTGTTTTTT CASSAGESGELFF
TRBJ1-3 . . TRBV5-6 TGTGCCAGCAGCTTGGAGGGGGGGCCGTCTTTCTCTGGAAACACCATATATTTT CASSLEGGPSFSGNTIYF
TRBJ2-3 . TRBD2 TRBV29-1 TGCAGCGTTGAATGGGCTAGCGGGGTATATAGCACAGATACGCAGTATTTT CSVEWASGVYSTDTQYF
TRBJ2-6 . . TRBV2 TGTGCCAGCAGTGAAGTTTCGGGGGCCAACGTCCTGACTTTC CASSEVSGANVLTF
TRBJ2-1 . . TRBV5-8 TGTGCCAGCAGCTTGGTTAAAGAGCAGTTCTTC CASSLVKEQFF